This paragraph covers one T cell receptor (beta chain) sequence. This sample was taken from a study of shared clonotypes between healthy human individuals. Germline loops: CDR1 MDHEN, CDR2 SYDVKM. The V end was cut by 4 bases, the J end by 6 bases, with 7 bases between. CDR3 length equals 12 residues. Method: immunoSEQ multiplex PCR; TCRdb's copy keeps in-frame clones and lacks some. The sample lists around 750,000 clones; over 65% were seen once. Donors were healthy HIV-negative adults without recent acute infections or vaccinations. The source of this sequence is a woman in her thirties in good health. Sequencing used memory CD4+ T cells sorted from blood. The sample's subset: CD45RA-negative fraction. J is TRBJ1-5 and V is TRBV28; no reliable D call. The CDR3 here is CASSSGIQPQHF. Written as DNA, the CDR3 is TGTGCCAGCAGTTCAGGTATTCAGCCCCAGCATTTT. The variable domain in full, completed from reference TRBV28 and TRBJ1-5, reads DVKVTQSSRYLVKRTGEKVFLECVQDMDHENMFWYRQDPGLGLRLIYFSYDVKMKEKGDIPEGYSVSREKKERFSLILESASTNQTSMYLCASSSGIQPQHFGDGTRLSIL.